This TCR beta chain was documented in a study of blood T cell repertoires in COVID-19 (dated by TCRdb to the early 2020s). With respect to the entire study: The collaborator samples originated in the United States, Italy and Spain and spanned the acute and convalescent phases of COVID-19. The material from the prospective study consisted of cDNA or gDNA derived from T cells, B-cell-depleted T cells, or PBMCs. Deeply sampled blood TCRbeta repertoires from subjects exposed to, actively infected with, or recovered from COVID-19 were included in the dataset. The repertoires were released in a freely available public database meant as a resource for research on the immune response to SARS-CoV-2. Samples came from the ongoing ImmuneRACE study (first 160 participants) plus 1,254 subjects from 6 global collaborators. A de-identified subject ID, COVID-19 status, age in years and sex were almost always included in the sample metadata. Where HLA class I and class II types were available, the types were taken from metadata supplied by the sample provider, not from assay-based typing.

One collaborating source in Seattle enrolled patients while the patients were actively infected and followed the patients over time throughout the course of disease. The collaborating institutions used their own protocols to collect whole blood in K2EDTA tubes. For TCRbeta analysis, collaborator samples were shipped as frozen whole blood, as isolated PBMCs, or as DNA extracted from either sample type. The paper's findings and limits, for the study overall: The quantity of clinical and demographic metadata differed by source and by participant and was supplied without curation.

TCRbeta CDR3 regions were amplified from genomic DNA using the immunoSEQ Assay, a bias-controlled multiplex PCR. The source study handled its data this way. Within the assay, amplification of reference gene primers was used to estimate how many nucleated cells each sample contained. To quantify the absolute abundance of each unique TCRbeta CDR3 rearrangement, sequence reads were collapsed and filtered. For each sample, productive Simpson clonality was calculated by taking the square root of Simpson's diversity index across productive rearrangements. The table comes from immuneACCESS by way of TCRdb, which keeps in-frame sequences with V and J called. Part of the clones is missing from these tables; in studies checked, under half for an unresolved V gene and the rest for unknown reasons. V and J calls and clone size come straight from that table; D and trimming were deduced from the DNA. The sample records 60,000 to 90,000 clones, approximately 81% of which are singletons. Clones ranked in the top ten supply 9.5% to 12% of the sample.

In this sample, this clone turned up once. The antigen this receptor binds is unknown. Within one base of it there is no much larger clone, and no base qualities were kept. The germline ends are 3 bases apart after V is trimmed by 3 bases and J by 4 bases. The CDR3 runs 11 residues from the cysteine to the phenylalanine. CDR3 DNA is the only sequence kept; it has 33 bases, read in frame from the first base. Based on the germline V gene, the CDR1 and CDR2 sequences are MDHEN and SYDVKM. Sequences were obtained from peripheral blood. The clonotype was recovered from a man aged 55 to 70 with COVID-19, enrolled during active disease. The chain joins TRBV28 to TRBJ1-2, with the D gene uncertain. The CDR3 region: CASSFGYGYTF. The bases read TGTGCCAGCAGTTTCGGCTATGGCTACACCTTC.